This TCR beta chain appears in the sequencing data of a study of T cells after yellow fever vaccination. The study's findings and limits: The secondary response peaked faster, at day 5 versus 15, but was weaker. Reappearing after the booster were most of the clones from primary vaccination (roughly 95% CD4, approximately 88% CD8). A limited proportion of clonotypes was detected within both the CD4 and CD8 compartments.

This clonotype occurred many times. Its antigen remains unknown. The study made its TCR cDNA through 5'RACE template switching. That step introduced a universal primer site along with UMIs. TCRdb reanalysed the 5' RACE reads using MiXCR and keeps one entry per CDR3 protein. The table records approximately 250,000 distinct CDR3 sequences, 3.6% of them present only once. The sample in question was PBMCs, obtained 15 days after the yellow fever booster vaccination. The receptor was isolated from a young man who received the YFV17D yellow fever vaccine.

DNA of the CDR3: TGTGCCAGCAGCTCCGCGACCGGGGAGCTGTTTTTT. Protein product: CASSSATGELFF. The chain links TRBV7-9 to TRBJ2-2; no definite D call. CDR1 SEHNR and CDR2 FQNEAQ come from the germline V gene (reference sequence). This CDR3 has 12 residues. The V end lost 4 bases, the J end lost 5 bases, and 5 bases lay between the germline ends.